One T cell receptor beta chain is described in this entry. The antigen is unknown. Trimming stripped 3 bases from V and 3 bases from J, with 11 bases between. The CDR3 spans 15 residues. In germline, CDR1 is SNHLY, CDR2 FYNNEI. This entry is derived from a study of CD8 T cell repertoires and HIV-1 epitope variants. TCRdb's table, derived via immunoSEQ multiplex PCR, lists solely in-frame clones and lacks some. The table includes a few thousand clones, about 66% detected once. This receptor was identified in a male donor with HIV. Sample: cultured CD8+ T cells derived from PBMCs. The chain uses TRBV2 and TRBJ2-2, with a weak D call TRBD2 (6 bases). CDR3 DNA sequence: TGTGCCAGCAGTGAGGGTAGCGGTTACACCGGGGAGCTGTTTTTT. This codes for CASSEGSGYTGELFF.